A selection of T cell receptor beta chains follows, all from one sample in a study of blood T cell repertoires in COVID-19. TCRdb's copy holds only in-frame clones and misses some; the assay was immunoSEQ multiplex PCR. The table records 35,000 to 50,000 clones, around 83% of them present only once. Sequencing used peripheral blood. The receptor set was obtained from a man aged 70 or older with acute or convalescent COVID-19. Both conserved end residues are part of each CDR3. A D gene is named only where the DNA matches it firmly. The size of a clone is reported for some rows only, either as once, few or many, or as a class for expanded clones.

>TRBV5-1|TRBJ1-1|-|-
TGCGCCAGCAGCCCCGGGGAGGGAGGGACTGAAGCTTTCTTT
CASSPGEGGTEAFF
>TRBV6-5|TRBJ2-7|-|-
TGTGCCAGCAGTTGGGGCCACGAGCAGTACTTC
CASSWGHEQYF
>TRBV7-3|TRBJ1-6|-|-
TGTGCCAGCAGCTTAGGCAGGGGCGATTCACCCCTCCACTTT
CASSLGRGDSPLHF
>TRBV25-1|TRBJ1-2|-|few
TGTGCCAGCAGTGAATTCGGGAACAGGGACTATGGCTACACCTTC
CASSEFGNRDYGYTF
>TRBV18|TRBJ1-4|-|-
TGTGCCAGCTCACCGCGGTTAGGGGCTAATGAAAAACTGTTTTTT
CASSPRLGANEKLFF
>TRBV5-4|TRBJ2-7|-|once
TGTGCCAGCAGCCACCCCAGGGGTAATCCCTACGAGCAGTACTTC
CASSHPRGNPYEQYF
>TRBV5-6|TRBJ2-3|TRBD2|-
TGTGCCAGCAGCTTGGAACTAGCGGCTAGCACAGATACGCAGTATTTT
CASSLELAASTDTQYF
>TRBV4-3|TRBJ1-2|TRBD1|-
TGCGCCAGCAGCCCGGGACAGAGAGTAAACTATGGCTACACCTTC
CASSPGQRVNYGYTF
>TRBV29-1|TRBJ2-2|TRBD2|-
TGCAGCGTGGCAGCGGGGGGCTTAATCGGGGAGCTGTTTTTT
CSVAAGGLIGELFF
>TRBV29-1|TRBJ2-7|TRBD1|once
TGCAGCGTCGGCTCCGGGACAGGGTACGAGCAGTACTTC
CSVGSGTGYEQYF
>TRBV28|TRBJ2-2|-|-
TGTGCCAGCATCACTCCCATGGCGAACACCGGGGAGCTGTTTTTT
CASITPMANTGELFF
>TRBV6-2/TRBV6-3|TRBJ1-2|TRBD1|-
TGTGCCAGCAGTAACGGACAGGGTCGCTATGGCTACACCTTC
CASSNGQGRYGYTF
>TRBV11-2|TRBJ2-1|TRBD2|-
TGTGCCAGCAGCTTATCCCGACTGGGCGGGAGTGAGCAGTTCTTC
CASSLSRLGGSEQFF
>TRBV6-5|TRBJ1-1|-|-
TGTGCCAGCAGTTCCTCGCTCGAGGCTAAAGCTTTCTTT
CASSSSLEAKAFF
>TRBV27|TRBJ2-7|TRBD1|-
TGTGCCAGCAGGTCGGGACAGAGGGAGAGCGAGCAGTACTTC
CASRSGQRESEQYF
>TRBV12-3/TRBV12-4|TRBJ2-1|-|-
TGTGCCAGCAGCTATTCTACTAATGAGCAGTTCTTC
CASSYSTNEQFF
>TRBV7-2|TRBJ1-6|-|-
TGTGCCAGCAGCTTAGAAAGTAAGGCGGCCGCTAATTCACCCCTCCACTTT
CASSLESKAAANSPLHF
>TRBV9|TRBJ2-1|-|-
TGTGCCAGCAGCGTACAGGGTAACTCCTACAATGAGCAGTTCTTC
CASSVQGNSYNEQFF
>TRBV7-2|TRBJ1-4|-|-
TGTGCCAGCAGCTTAGGAGGGGGAGCGGAAAAACTGTTTTTT
CASSLGGGAEKLFF
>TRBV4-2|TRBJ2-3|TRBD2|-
TGTGCCAGCAGCCAATTGGGTAGCGGGGGCCCCGATACGCAGTATTTT
CASSQLGSGGPDTQYF
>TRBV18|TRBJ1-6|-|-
TGTGCCAGCTCACCACCGGCAAGTTCACCCCTCCACTTT
CASSPPASSPLHF
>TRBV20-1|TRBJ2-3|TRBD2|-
TGCAGTGCTAGTACTAGCGGGAGGGCAGATACGCAGTATTTT
CSASTSGRADTQYF
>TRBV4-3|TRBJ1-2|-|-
TGCGCCAGCAGCCAAGAAAGTAAACGGGAGGGCTACACCTTC
CASSQESKREGYTF
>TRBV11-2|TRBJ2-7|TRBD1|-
TGTGCCAGCAGCTGGCTTTTAGGACAGGGGAGCTCCTACGAGCAGTACTTC
CASSWLLGQGSSYEQYF
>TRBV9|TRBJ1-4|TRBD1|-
TGTGCCAGCAGCCCGGGACAGCGCCGTGAAAAACTGTTTTTT
CASSPGQRREKLFF
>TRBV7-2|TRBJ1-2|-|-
TGTGCCAGCAGCTTAAGAGACTCGGGAGGCTACACCTTC
CASSLRDSGGYTF
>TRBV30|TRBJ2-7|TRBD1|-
TGTGCCTGGAGTCCCGGGACAGGGGCCTACGAGCAGTACTTC
CAWSPGTGAYEQYF
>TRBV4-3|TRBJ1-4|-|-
TGCGCCAGCAGCCAAGATTTGTCCAGCGGTGAAAAACTGTTTTTT
CASSQDLSSGEKLFF
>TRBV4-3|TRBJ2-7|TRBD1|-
TGCGCCAGCAGCCAAGGTACAGGGGCCTCCTACGAGCAGTACTTC
CASSQGTGASYEQYF
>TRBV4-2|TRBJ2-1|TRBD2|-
TGTGCCAGCAGTACAGGGCGGGAGGGATACAATGAGCAGTTCTTC
CASSTGREGYNEQFF
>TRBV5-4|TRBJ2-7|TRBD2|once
TGTGCCAGCAGCCCGTATCGACTAGCGGTACCAGGCGAGCAGTACTTC
CASSPYRLAVPGEQYF
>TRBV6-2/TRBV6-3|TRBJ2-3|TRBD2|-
TGTGCCAGCAGTCTACTAGCGGGTGGTACGCAGTATTTT
CASSLLAGGTQYF
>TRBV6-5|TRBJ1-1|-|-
TGTGCCAGCAGTACAGGAAGAATGAACACTGAAGCTTTCTTT
CASSTGRMNTEAFF
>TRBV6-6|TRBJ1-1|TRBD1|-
TGTGCCAGCAGTTATAAGGGGACAGAGTCTGAAGCTTTCTTT
CASSYKGTESEAFF
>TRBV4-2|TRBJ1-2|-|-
TGTGCCAGCAGCCGTGAAGTACTGGACAGCACCTATGGCTACACCTTC
CASSREVLDSTYGYTF
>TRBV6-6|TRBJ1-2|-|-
TGTGCCAGCAGTCGAGTAGGGACTGCAAAGAACTATGGCTACACCTTC
CASSRVGTAKNYGYTF
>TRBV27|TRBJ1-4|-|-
TGTGCCAGCAGTTTTGGGGGCGCGCGGTCGGAAGAAAAACTGTTTTTT
CASSFGGARSEEKLFF
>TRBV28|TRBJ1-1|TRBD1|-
TGTGCCAGCAGGTTTTGGACAGGGCGGACTGAAGCTTTCTTT
CASRFWTGRTEAFF
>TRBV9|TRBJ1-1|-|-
TGTGCCAGCAGCGTAGAAGGGGACACTGAAGCTTTCTTT
CASSVEGDTEAFF
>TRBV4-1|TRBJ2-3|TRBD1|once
TGCGCCAGCAGCCTGGGACAGGGAAGCGGAGATACGCAGTATTTT
CASSLGQGSGDTQYF
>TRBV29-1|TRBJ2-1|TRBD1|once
TGCAGCGCTGGACAGGGGGCGGATGAGCAGTTCTTC
CSAGQGADEQFF